The 8 T cell receptor beta chains in this list originate from one sample, sequenced in a study of chemoradiotherapy in HPV16-positive cancers. Sequencing used immunoSEQ multiplex PCR; TCRdb keeps in-frame clones, though not all of them. The table lists approximately 35,000 clones, over 75% of them singletons. The specimen was blood, collected from a patient who underwent chemoradiotherapy. The receptors originated from a human donor with HPV-associated anogenital cancer.

V usage is TRBV27 and J usage is TRBJ1-1, with 9 bases fitting TRBD1. V shed 6 bases and J 4 bases; nucleotides not matched to a gene: 9. The CDR3 has 15 residues. CDR1 is MNHEY and CDR2 is SMNVEV in the germline V gene (reference sequence). The DNA of the CDR3 is TGTGCCAGCAGCCGAACAGGGGGCGGTGTCACTGAAGCTTTCTTT. It is translated as CASSRTGGGVTEAFF.

This clone was detected only a few times. The rearrangement links TRBV7-9 to TRBJ2-7; D unresolved. Germline values: CDR1 SEHNR, CDR2 FQNEAQ (reference sequence). V lost 2 bases, J lost 4 bases, and 15 bases lay in between. The CDR3 length is 15 residues. CDR3 coding DNA: TGTGCCAGCAGCTTATCTGCTTATCCTAGGTACGAGCAGTACTTC. Amino acids: CASSLSAYPRYEQYF. Full variable domain (remainder filled in from reference TRBV7-9 and TRBJ2-7): DTGVSQNPRHKITKRGQNVTFRCDPISEHNRLYWYRQTLGQGPEFLTYFQNEAQLEKSRLLSDRFSAERPKGSFSTLEIQRTEQGDSAMYLCASSLSAYPRYEQYFGPGTRLTVT.

V is TRBV5-8 and J is TRBJ1-5; D perhaps matches TRBD1 (6 bases). With 0 bases removed from V and 0 bases from J, the gap between germline ends came to 7 bases. The CDR3 extends over 15 amino acids. Germline loops: CDR1 SGHTS, CDR2 YDEGEE. CDR3 DNA: TGTGCCAGCAGCTTGGCAGGGGATAGCAATCAGCCCCAGCATTTT. Translating it yields CASSLAGDSNQPQHF.

The J gene is TRBJ2-5, the V gene TRBV2, with 7 positions matching TRBD1. Germline assignment: CDR1 SNHLY and CDR2 FYNNEI. Trimming removed 4 bases from V and 7 bases from J; junction bases left unmatched: 12. The CDR3 is made up of 15 amino acids. DNA of the CDR3: TGTGCCAGCAGTGCCGACAGGGCCGGCGTTAGGACCCAGTACTTC. Protein: CASSADRAGVRTQYF.

This clone showed up just once. The V and J genes are TRBV7-6 and TRBJ1-6; D might be TRBD1 (6 bases). The CDR3 consists of 13 residues. CDR1 is SGHVS, CDR2 FNYEAQ, per germline. Deletions cut 5 bases from V and 13 bases from J, with 15 bases between. CDR3 DNA sequence: TGTGCCAGCAGCCCAAATCAGGGGTCCCCCCTCCACTTT. Translating gives CASSPNQGSPLHF.

The chain has TRBV7-9 and TRBJ2-3, with 7 bases aligning to TRBD1. CDR3 size: 15 residues. The V gene's germline CDR1 is SEHNR and CDR2 FQNEAQ (reference sequence). J was trimmed by 9 bases and V by 2 bases; bases with no gene match: 11. The CDR3 loop is CASSLQGKGDRTQYF. The CDR3 nucleotides read TGTGCCAGCAGCTTACAGGGGAAAGGGGACAGAACGCAGTATTTT.

This clone was found a few times. The chain is built from TRBV7-9 and TRBJ1-6, with D perhaps matching TRBD1 (6 bases). The CDR3 spans 17 residues. Trimming removed 5 bases at V and 7 bases at J, with 21 bases between. Germline V gene data show CDR1 as SEHNR and CDR2 as FQNEAQ (reference sequence). CDR3 nucleotides: TGTGCCAGCAGCCGAAGCCTACAGGGTTGGGGGAATTCACCCCTCCACTTT. Protein sequence: CASSRSLQGWGNSPLHF.

CDR3 coding DNA: TGTGCCAGCAGCCCTCAGCGGGGGGGTCGCACAGATACGCAGTATTTT. Its protein product is CASSPQRGGRTDTQYF. J is TRBJ2-3 and V is TRBV7-8, with 10 bases that match TRBD2. The ends lost 5 bases at V and 1 base at J; junction bases unmatched: 6. Germline-derived CDR1 and CDR2 are SGHVS and FQNEAQ. The CDR3 is 16 amino acids.